One and the same sample provided the 3 T cell receptor beta chains below, sequenced in a study of sequential checkpoint blockade in melanoma. The data were produced by immunoSEQ multiplex PCR, yet TCRdb's version contains in-frame clones alone and is incomplete. The sample lists about 13,000 clones, about 78% occurring once. Described treatment: randomized to nivolumab then ipilimumab (arm A) or the reverse (arm B). Sample: CD8+ T cells sorted from blood (inferred from file names), taken from a patient given nivolumab and ipilimumab in sequence. These receptors all stem from a human donor with melanoma.

This clone is a singleton in its sample. This chain connects TRBV19 to TRBJ1-1; 8 nucleotides agree with TRBD1. The CDR3 runs 16 residues. Per germline, CDR1 LNHDA and CDR2 SQIVND (reference sequence). V dropped 5 bases and J dropped 6; count of bases not matched to a gene: 14. The CDR3 DNA is TGTGCCAGTAGTTTCTGGACAGGGACGCCAGGCGCTGAAGCTTTCTTT. Translating it yields CASSFWTGTPGAEAFF.

The CDR3: CASSLWREDYEQYF. The CDR3 coding sequence is TGTGCCAGCAGCTTATGGCGGGAGGACTACGAGCAGTACTTC. The rearrangement joins TRBV11-2 to TRBJ2-7, with 8 bases matching TRBD2. The ends lost 2 bases at V and 3 bases at J; junction bases unmatched: 3. Germline CDR1 SGHAT, CDR2 FQNNGV. The CDR3 is 14 residues long.

This clone was seen a handful of times. The chain couples TRBV5-6 to TRBJ2-7; D is undetermined. This CDR3 region has 12 residues. V was shortened by 1 base and J by 6 bases, with 8 bases between the two germline ends. Per germline, CDR1 SGHDT and CDR2 YYEEEE. In nucleotides, the CDR3 is TGTGCCAGCAGCTTGAGGCAGGCCGAGCAGTACTTC. Protein: CASSLRQAEQYF.